The 24 T cell receptor beta chains below all came from one sample that was sequenced in a study of identical twins. TCRdb analysed the 5' RACE reads with MiXCR anew, one entry per CDR3 protein. Altogether hundreds of thousands of distinct CDR3 sequences are present, 15% to 20% being singletons, with the ten largest covering 13%. The data also belong to a second study, concerning T cells expressing NK-cell markers.

Sequencing was performed on PBMCs. The receptors here all came from a young woman in good health.

The J gene is TRBJ1-4, the V gene TRBV4-1; possible D gene TRBD1, 5 bases. The CDR3 extends over 15 amino acids. CDR1 MGHRA and CDR2 YSYEKL come from the germline V gene. The V and J ends lost 0 bases and 7 bases respectively, with 12 bases between them. The CDR3: CASSQEVGLSEKLFF. In DNA, the CDR3 is TGCGCCAGCAGCCAAGAAGTGGGACTGAGTGAAAAACTGTTTTTT.

This clonotype has only a few counts. The V call is TRBV20-1, the J call TRBJ2-1; 10 bases are a match to TRBD1. The CDR3 is made up of 14 amino acids. CDR1 and CDR2 (germline): DFQATT, SNEGSKA (reference sequence). Germline trimming cut 3 bases from V and 3 bases from J; bases unmatched to any gene: 2. This CDR3 is CSARTGGFYNEQFF. CDR3 DNA: TGCAGTGCTAGGACAGGGGGCTTCTACAATGAGCAGTTCTTC.

This clonotype was detected a few times. This chain uses TRBV9 with TRBJ2-2; D is undetermined. V was cut by 5 bases and J by 6 bases, with 11 bases left in between. CDR3 length equals 13 residues. CDR1 is SGDLS and CDR2 is YYNGEE in the germline V gene. In DNA, the CDR3 is TGTGCCAGCAGTCTTACTGACCCCGGGGAGCTGTTTTTT. Translating gives CASSLTDPGELFF. Variable domain in full (rest from reference TRBV9 and TRBJ2-2): DSGVTQTPKHLITATGQRVTLRCSPRSGDLSVYWYQQSLDQGLQFLIQYYNGEERAKGNILERFSAQQFPDLHSELNLSSLELGDSALYFCASSLTDPGELFFGEGSRLTVL.

In its sample, this clonotype was seen a few times. The CDR3, as DNA: TGTGCCACCTCACGAGGAGTTAACACTGAAGCTTTCTTT. Encoded protein: CATSRGVNTEAFF. V usage is TRBV25-1 and J usage is TRBJ1-1; D gene unclear. Per the germline V gene, CDR1 is MGHDK and CDR2 is SYGVNS. The V and J ends lost 10 bases and 2 bases respectively, with 14 bases between them. The CDR3 covers 13 residues.

CDR3 bases: TGTGCCAGCAGTTTTACCGGGACAGGGGCGGGGGAGCTGTTTTTT. It specifies CASSFTGTGAGELFF. The gene calls are TRBV27 and TRBJ2-2; TRBD1 agrees at 10 bases. V was clipped by 3 bases and J by 8 bases; unmatched bases: 6. The CDR3 consists of 15 residues. Germline V gene data show CDR1 as MNHEY and CDR2 as SMNVEV (reference sequence).

This clonotype was recorded a few times. DNA of the CDR3: TGTGCCAGCAGTTCCGAGACTAGCGGGAGATTGGTAAATGAGCAGTTCTTC. Translating gives CASSSETSGRLVNEQFF. The rearrangement links TRBV6-2 or TRBV6-3 to TRBJ2-1; 12 bases fit TRBD2. Germline V gives CDR1 MNHEY, CDR2 SVGEGT. Trimming took 4 bases from V and 7 from J; bases not matched to a gene: 11. The CDR3 runs 17 residues.

This clonotype was seen more than once but under ten times. The chain recombines TRBV15 with TRBJ2-3; D not certain. The V end lost 4 bases, the J end lost 6 bases, and 11 bases lay between the germline ends. Germline-derived CDR1 and CDR2 are LNHNV and YYDKDF (reference sequence). This CDR3 comprises 13 residues. CDR3 residues: CATSNPPADTQYF. For the CDR3, the DNA is TGTGCCACCAGCAACCCCCCAGCGGATACGCAGTATTTT. The variable domain in full, with the rest retrieved from reference TRBV15 and TRBJ2-3, is DAMVIQNPRYQVTQFGKPVTLSCSQTLNHNVMYWYQQKSSQAPKLLFHYYDKDFNNEADTPDNFQSRRPNTSFCFLDIRSPGLGDTAMYLCATSNPPADTQYFGPGTRLTVL.

This clonotype was counted a few times. The CDR3 DNA reads TGCGCCAGCAGCCTACAGGGGGAGGGCACAGATACGCAGTATTTT. Protein: CASSLQGEGTDTQYF. The chain links TRBV4-3 to TRBJ2-3; 8 nucleotides line up with TRBD1. CDR1 is LGHNA, CDR2 YSLEER, per germline. Trimming at V came to 4 bases and at J to 1 base, leaving 4 bases not matched to a gene. CDR3 length: 15 amino acids.

The V and J genes are TRBV5-1 and TRBJ2-3, with TRBD1 as a possible D gene (5 bases). Germline CDR1 is SGHRS and CDR2 is YFSETQ. The length of the CDR3 is 14 residues. Trimming took off 2 bases at V and 3 bases at J, with 10 bases between the two ends. The CDR3 DNA is TGCGCCAGCAGCTTCGTTCAGGGAACAGATACGCAGTATTTT. Its translation: CASSFVQGTDTQYF.

The chain uses TRBV6-1 and TRBJ1-6; 7 nucleotides agree with TRBD1. With 6 bases clipped from V and 4 bases from J, the junction kept 6 bases outside the gene matches. The germline V gene encodes CDR1 MNHNS and CDR2 SASEGT. The CDR3 covers 15 residues. CDR3 in amino acids: CASRLTGTYNSPLHF. The CDR3 DNA sequence: TGTGCCAGCAGGTTGACAGGGACGTATAATTCACCCCTCCACTTT.

The chain combines TRBV6-5 with TRBJ2-2, with D possibly being TRBD1 or TRBD2 (5 bases each). The CDR3 totals 17 residues. The V end was cut by 2 bases, the J end by 0 bases, with 13 bases between. Germline CDR1 reads MNHEY; CDR2 reads SVGAGI. Here the CDR3 DNA reads TGTGCCAGCAGTTACGGGGTGGGACGGGCGAACACCGGGGAGCTGTTTTTT. Protein sequence: CASSYGVGRANTGELFF.

This clonotype was observed a few times. J is TRBJ2-1 and V is TRBV4-1; 13 bases are a match to TRBD2. This CDR3 is 18 amino acids long. Trimming at V came to 0 bases and at J to 8 bases, leaving 10 bases not matched to a gene. Germline loops: CDR1 MGHRA, CDR2 YSYEKL. The CDR3 sequence: CASSQDPRTSGRDHEQFF. Written as DNA, the CDR3 is TGCGCCAGCAGCCAAGACCCCCGTACTAGCGGGAGGGACCATGAGCAGTTCTTC.

This clonotype was counted ten times or more. This chain uses TRBV12-3 or TRBV12-4 with TRBJ1-1; D uncertain. The CDR3 runs 13 residues. V was pared by 8 bases and J by 1 base, with 11 bases between. Written as DNA, the CDR3 is TGTGCCAGCGCGCCCAGGAGGAACACTGAAGCTTTCTTT. This translates into CASAPRRNTEAFF.

The chain uses TRBV6-5 and TRBJ2-1; D might be TRBD1 or TRBD2, each matching 5 bases. Trimming shortened V by 2 bases and J by 0 bases, and 17 bases separated the two germline ends. Germline CDR1 and CDR2: MNHEY and SVGAGI. This CDR3 is 18 amino acids long. The CDR3 loop reads CASSYPLRGGSSYNEQFF. CDR3 sequence (DNA): TGTGCCAGCAGTTACCCCCTGAGGGGCGGTAGCTCCTACAATGAGCAGTTCTTC.

V usage is TRBV15 and J usage is TRBJ2-1; 14 nucleotides align to TRBD2. CDR3 size: 19 residues. Trimming cost V 3 bases and J 2 bases; bases outside gene matches: 9. The germline V gene encodes CDR1 LNHNV and CDR2 YYDKDF (reference sequence). CDR3 DNA: TGTGCCACCAGCAGGACTAGCGGGAGGGCCCCATTTACCTACAATGAGCAGTTCTTC. Protein sequence: CATSRTSGRAPFTYNEQFF. The full variable domain, with the rest looked up from reference TRBV15 and TRBJ2-1, is DAMVIQNPRYQVTQFGKPVTLSCSQTLNHNVMYWYQQKSSQAPKLLFHYYDKDFNNEADTPDNFQSRRPNTSFCFLDIRSPGLGDTAMYLCATSRTSGRAPFTYNEQFFGPGTRLTVL.

The chain has TRBV11-2 and TRBJ2-5; 8 nucleotides match TRBD2. The germline V gene encodes CDR1 SGHAT and CDR2 FQNNGV. J lost 5 bases, V lost 2 bases, and 19 bases had no gene match. This CDR3 contains 19 residues. CDR3 loop: CASSLRYSGGFTGGETQYF. In nucleotides, the CDR3 is TGTGCCAGCAGCTTAAGATACAGCGGGGGTTTTACCGGAGGGGAGACCCAGTACTTC.

The chain couples TRBV7-9 to TRBJ2-2; D is undetermined. CDR3 length: 10 residues. Germline V gene data show CDR1 as SEHNR and CDR2 as FQNEAQ (reference sequence). Trimming left V 7 bases short and J 8 bases short, with 5 bases between. The CDR3 DNA reads TGTGCCAGCAACCCAGGGGAGCTGTTTTTT. This encodes CASNPGELFF.

The chain carries TRBV19 and TRBJ1-2; unclear D gene. Germline lookup yields CDR1 LNHDA and CDR2 SQIVND (reference sequence). V was pared by 8 bases and J by 5 bases, with 18 bases between. The length of the CDR3 is 14 residues. This chain's CDR3 is CASSRSVDYYGYTF. The CDR3 bases are TGTGCCAGTTCGAGGTCAGTCGATTATTATGGCTACACCTTC. Looking up the rest from reference TRBV19 and TRBJ1-2 gives the full variable domain: DGGITQSPKYLFRKEGQNVTLSCEQNLNHDAMYWYRQDPGQGLRLIYYSQIVNDFQKGDIAEGYSVSREKKESFPLTVTSAQKNPTAFYLCASSRSVDYYGYTFGSGTRLTVV.

CDR3 loop: CASSLEESDTQYF. CDR3 DNA sequence: TGCGCCAGCAGCTTGGAAGAATCCGATACGCAGTATTTT. The chain uses TRBV5-1 and TRBJ2-3; D uncertain. CDR1 and CDR2 (germline): SGHRS, YFSETQ. Deletions cut 0 bases from V and 6 bases from J, with 8 bases between. The CDR3 covers 13 residues.

The V and J genes are TRBV7-3 and TRBJ2-3; D may correspond to TRBD1 or TRBD2 (5 bases each). Deletions cut 6 bases from V and 7 bases from J, with 11 bases between. The CDR3 is made up of 12 amino acids. Germline V gene lookup returns CDR1 SGHTA and CDR2 FQGTGA. This CDR3 is CASSPEGNTQYF. CDR3 sequence (DNA): TGTGCCAGCAGTCCAGAGGGGAATACGCAGTATTTT.

This clonotype was counted at least ten times. The chain employs TRBV20-1 and TRBJ1-4, with 11 bases that match TRBD1. The V and J ends lost 7 bases and 8 bases, in that order; junction bases with no gene match: 6. Germline V lookup: CDR1 DFQATT, CDR2 SNEGSKA (reference sequence). This CDR3 contains 13 residues. CDR3 DNA: TGCAGTGGCCGGGACAGGGGGGAAGAAAAACTGTTTTTT. It specifies CSGRDRGEEKLFF.

This clonotype was recorded a few times. The V and J genes are TRBV6-2 or TRBV6-3 and TRBJ2-7; D ambiguous. The CDR3 totals 14 residues. Germline V CDR1 and CDR2: MNHEY, SVGEGT. Trimming removed 0 bases at V and 1 base at J, with 7 bases between. DNA for the CDR3: TGTGCCAGCAGTTACTCGGCACAGTCCTACGAGCAGTACTTC. Translating it yields CASSYSAQSYEQYF.

This clonotype was counted between two and nine times. The rearrangement links TRBV29-1 to TRBJ2-1, with 13 bases that match TRBD2. The V gene end was trimmed by 4 bases and the J gene end by 5 bases; junction bases not matched to a gene: 14. Looked up from germline, CDR1 is SQVTM and CDR2 is ANQGSEA. This CDR3 has 18 residues. The DNA for the CDR3 is TGCAGCGTTGTCCCTCGACTAGCGGGAGGAGGTTACGACAATGAGCAGTTCTTC. Residues: CSVVPRLAGGGYDNEQFF.

This clonotype was recorded a few times. This CDR3 is CASSLVVSFYNEQFF. The CDR3 DNA is TGTGCCAGCAGCTTGGTCGTCAGCTTCTACAATGAGCAGTTCTTC. The gene calls are TRBV5-6 and TRBJ2-1, with D hard to call. The germline V gene has CDR1 SGHDT and CDR2 YYEEEE. This CDR3 is built from 15 residues. The V end lost 0 bases, the J end lost 3 bases, and 10 bases lay between the germline ends.